A single sample is the source of the 21 T cell receptor delta chains below, sequenced in a study of gamma-delta chains in newborns, infants, children. TCRdb fed the reads into CATT to redo clone calling. The table records thousands of delta-chain clones, roughly 1.6% of them present only once. Sequencing was carried out using blood. The receptors shown here come from a child who was a newborn, infant or young child, either healthy, febrile or measles-vaccinated (not recorded which).

Concerning this clone: TCRdb's protein and the translated DNA diverge at residue 12; the protein reported here is the translation of the DNA. V gene TRDV1 combines with J gene TRDJ1; TRDD3 matches 10 bases. Germline V gene sequence: CDR1 TSWWSYY, CDR2 QGS. Trimming took 2 bases from V and 2 from J; bases not matched to a gene: 17. The CDR3 consists of 20 residues. The CDR3: CALGEAPWLGDKRMTDKLIF. The CDR3 DNA follows: TGTGCTCTTGGGGAAGCCCCTTGGCTGGGGGATAAGAGAATGACCGATAAACTCATCTTT.

This clone was observed a few times. TCRdb records a much larger clone's protein for this DNA, with a difference at residue 14 that likely arises from a read error; the protein given is the translation of the DNA. DNA of the CDR3: TGTGCCTGTGACGACCTACTGGGGGATACAGCCGATAAATTCATCTTT. Its protein product is CACDDLLGDTADKFIF. This rearrangement joins TRDV2 to TRDJ1; 12 bases align to TRDD3. The CDR3 sequence is 16 residues long. Germline V gives CDR1 GEAIGNYY, CDR2 EKD.

By sample share, this clone is medium-sized (0.01 to 0.1%). The J gene is TRDJ1, the V gene TRDV1; TRDD3 matches 10 bases. This CDR3 is 19 amino acids long. The trim removed 0 bases at V and 0 bases at J, leaving 10 bases unmatched. CDR1 and CDR2 (germline): TSWWSYY, QGS. As DNA, the CDR3 is TGTGCTCTTGGGGAACTACCCACTGGGGGATTCTTCTACACCGATAAACTCATCTTT. As protein: CALGELPTGGFFYTDKLIF.

The genes are TRDV1 and TRDJ1; a weak D match, TRDD3 (5 bases). The length of the CDR3 is 18 residues. Trimming cost V 1 base and J 0 bases, with 18 bases left between them. Germline CDR1 and CDR2: TSWWSYY and QGS. Here the CDR3 DNA reads TGTGCTCTTGGGGAACCGGGAGCCGGGGGCCCGTACACCGATAAACTCATCTTT. This gives the protein CALGEPGAGGPYTDKLIF.

Notes on this clone: Within the sample, other DNA sequences also encode this same CDR3. The chain couples TRDV1 to TRDJ1; D not resolved. The CDR3 has 16 amino acids. V shed 1 base and J shed 4 bases, with 16 bases lying between them. Germline-derived CDR1 and CDR2 are TSWWSYY and QGS. The CDR3 region has the DNA TGTGCTCTTGGGGAACAAACGGCCCAACTAGTCGATAAACTCATCTTT. Amino acids: CALGEQTAQLVDKLIF.

As for this clone: Just one base apart from a much larger clone, this may be a read error. The chain carries TRDV1 and TRDJ1; TRDD3 aligns across 8 bases. J gave up 0 bases and V 3 bases, and 15 bases lay outside the gene matches. This CDR3 has 19 amino acids. CDR1 is TSWWSYY, CDR2 QGS, per germline. As DNA, the CDR3 is TGTGCTCTTGGGGAGAAGCCCTACTGGGGGTTTACTCACACCGATAAACTCATCTTT. Translated, it gives CALGEKPYWGFTHTDKLIF.

Notes on this clone: A read error likely explains why the TCRdb protein, taken from a much larger clone, differs from this DNA's translation at residue 13; the protein shown is translated from the DNA. This sequence joins TRDV2 and TRDJ3; 8 nucleotides agree with TRDD3. Germline lookup yields CDR1 GEAIGNYY and CDR2 EKD. The CDR3 length is 19 residues. The CDR3 is CACDTVVLGGSWGTRQMFF. CDR3 nucleotides: TGTGCCTGTGACACCGTAGTACTGGGGGGCTCCTGGGGCACCCGACAGATGTTTTTC.

This clone showed up just a few times. Being one base from a much bigger clone, this may be a read error. This chain joins TRDV2 and TRDJ3, with 10 bases lining up with TRDD3. The CDR3 is 20 residues long. The trim removed 3 bases at V and 0 bases at J, leaving 10 bases unmatched. Germline lookup yields CDR1 GEAIGNYY and CDR2 EKD. CDR3 protein: CACDALNWGMSSWDTRQMFF. DNA for the CDR3: TGTGCCTGTGACGCCCTTAACTGGGGGATGAGCTCCTGGGACACCCGACAGATGTTTTTC.

As for this clone: One base away lies a much larger clone, so this may be a sequencing read error. Other DNA sequences in this specimen translate into the identical CDR3. The chain joins TRDV1 to TRDJ1; D is ambiguous. This CDR3 spans 18 amino acids. The V and J ends lost 2 bases and 7 bases respectively, with 26 bases between them. Germline V lookup: CDR1 TSWWSYY, CDR2 QGS. The CDR3 spells CALGEGLRPGYVTGKLIF. The CDR3 DNA follows: TGTGCTCTTGGGGAAGGTCTACGACCGGGGTACGTTACGGGTAAACTCATCTTT.

Within the sample, this clone is medium-sized (0.01 to 0.1%). In the same sample, other DNA sequences code for this CDR3. The genes are TRAV29/DV5 and TRDJ1; the match to TRDD3 covers 11 bases. The CDR3 length is 22 residues. The germline V gene has CDR1 NSMFDY and CDR2 ISSIKDK. Trimming at V came to 0 bases and at J to 0 bases, leaving 22 bases not matched to a gene. The CDR3 region has the DNA TGTGCAGCAAGCGCGTTTTCCTCCCAATCTGGTGGGGGATACGCGTACACCGATAAACTCATCTTT. It codes for CAASAFSSQSGGGYAYTDKLIF.

This clone occurred a few times. For this DNA, TCRdb reports the protein of a much larger clone, which diverges at residue 8, most likely from a read error; the protein presented here is translated directly from the DNA. The chain couples TRDV3 to TRDJ2, with 9 nucleotides matching TRDD2. The CDR3 has 20 residues. Germline V gives CDR1 TVYSNPD, CDR2 GDNSRS (reference sequence). V trimming: 5 bases; J trimming: 0 bases; junction bases outside the gene matches: 22. The CDR3 DNA reads as TGTGCCACCCGGCCTTCCTACGCATCAAGGGGCGAAGCTTTGACAGCACAACTCTTCTTT. Its protein is CATRPSYASRGEALTAQLFF.

Points on this clone: TCRdb shows a much larger clone's protein in place of this DNA's translation, and the two differ at residue 13, likely through a read error; the protein shown is translated from the DNA. The V gene is TRDV2, the J gene TRDJ3; 7 bases are shared with TRDD3. CDR1 and CDR2 (germline): GEAIGNYY, EKD. CDR3 length equals 16 residues. The DNA of the CDR3 is TGTGCCTGTGACTGGGGGAGCTCCTGGGACACCCGACCGATGTTTTTC. Amino acid sequence: CACDWGSSWDTRPMFF.

A word on this clone: With a much larger clone just one base away, this may be a read error. As DNA, the CDR3 is TGTGCTCTTGGGGAACTCCGAACCCCTACTTACTGGGGGATTTGGAAACAGTACACCGATAAACTCATCTTT. Translation: CALGELRTPTYWGIWKQYTDKLIF. The chain carries TRDV1 and TRDJ1; 10 nucleotides align to TRDD3. CDR3 length equals 24 residues. Germline trimming cut 0 bases from V and 0 bases from J; bases unmatched to any gene: 25. CDR1 and CDR2 from the germline V gene are TSWWSYY and QGS.

A few counts support this clone. This may arise from a read error, as a much more abundant clone is one base away. Other nucleotide sequences in the sample specify the same CDR3. The chain carries TRDV1 and TRDJ1; 10 nucleotides align to TRDD3. Trimming at V came to 6 bases and at J to 3 bases, leaving 31 bases not matched to a gene. The length of the CDR3 is 23 residues. CDR1 TSWWSYY and CDR2 QGS come from the germline V gene. CDR3 nucleotide sequence: TGTGCTCTTGGTGAATTGAAATCCTACGTGGAATGGGGGATACTTGAACCGCCCGATAAACTCATCTTT. This translates into CALGELKSYVEWGILEPPDKLIF.

This clone occurred a few times. It may be a read error: a sequence one base away is much more abundant. At the DNA level, this CDR3 is encoded by other sequences in the same sample as well. This chain uses TRDV1 with TRDJ1; possible D gene TRDD3, 6 bases. CDR3 size: 19 residues. In germline, CDR1 is TSWWSYY, CDR2 QGS. The V gene lost 3 bases and the J gene lost 0 bases, with 23 bases spanning the gap. CDR3 sequence: CALGEDSLTGDPYTDKLIF. CDR3 sequence (DNA): TGTGCTCTTGGGGAGGATAGCCTAACGGGGGACCCATACACCGATAAACTCATCTTT.

In its sample, this clone ranks as medium-sized. The rearrangement links TRDV3 to TRDJ1; TRDD3 matches at 8 bases. With V trimmed by 4 bases and J by 1 base, 41 bases remained unmatched. Germline values: CDR1 TVYSNPD, CDR2 GDNSRS (reference sequence). The CDR3 has 25 amino acids. The CDR3 bases are TGTGCCTGCCTCTGTACCGGCCTTCCCTCTTATTACTGGGGGTCGCAACTTCCCCTCACCGATAAACTCATCTTT. Its protein product is CACLCTGLPSYYWGSQLPLTDKLIF.

About this clone: This DNA's translation differs at residue 3 from TCRdb's protein, which comes from a much larger clone; a read error is likely, and the protein shown is translated from the DNA. The chain is built from TRDV1 and TRDJ1; TRDD3 matches at 11 bases. Germline CDR1 is TSWWSYY and CDR2 is QGS. CDR3 length equals 19 residues. The CDR3 loop is CAIGELLLGDRGYTDKLIF. CDR3 coding DNA: TGTGCTATTGGGGAACTCCTACTGGGGGATAGGGGATACACCGATAAACTCATCTTT.

Points on this clone: TCRdb lists the protein of a much larger clone for this DNA, which differs at residue 8, so this is likely a read error; the protein given here is translated from the DNA itself. This rearrangement joins TRDV2 to TRDJ3, with 7 positions matching TRDD3. The V and J ends lost 0 bases and 2 bases, in that order; junction bases with no gene match: 3. The CDR3 spans 17 residues. Germline CDR1 GEAIGNYY, CDR2 EKD. The CDR3 protein is CACDTVGETWDTRQMFF. The CDR3, as DNA: TGTGCCTGTGACACCGTGGGGGAAACCTGGGACACCCGACAGATGTTTTTC.

V is TRDV1 and J is TRDJ1; 7 nucleotides align to TRDD3. This CDR3 is built from 22 residues. J lost 5 bases, V lost 0 bases, and 27 bases had no gene match. Germline CDR1 TSWWSYY, CDR2 QGS. CDR3 nucleotide sequence: TGTGCTCTTGGGGAACTCTGCTCCTCTCTTACTGGGGTAACGACCAACCGGGATAAACTCATCTTT. Translating it yields CALGELCSSLTGVTTNRDKLIF.

This clone has a handful of counts. One base separates it from a far larger clone, so it is likely a read error. V gene TRDV2 combines with J gene TRDJ1; 8 bases are shared with TRDD3. Germline values: CDR1 GEAIGNYY, CDR2 EKD. The CDR3 runs to 14 residues. The CDR3 is CARDILGDTDKLIF. The CDR3 bases are TGTGCCCGTGACATACTGGGGGACACCGATAAACTCATCTTT.

This clone has a handful of counts. TCRdb gives a protein that differs at residue 11 from what the DNA encodes, so the protein here is translated from the DNA. This sequence joins TRDV2 and TRDJ3; D perhaps matches TRDD2 (5 bases). Germline values: CDR1 GEAIGNYY, CDR2 EKD. This CDR3 comprises 20 residues. The V and J ends lost 0 bases and 0 bases respectively, with 17 bases between them. CDR3 residues: CACDTVLAAYDSWDTRQMFF. CDR3 bases: TGTGCCTGTGACACCGTCTTGGCGGCCTACGACTCCTGGGACACCCGACAGATGTTTTTC.